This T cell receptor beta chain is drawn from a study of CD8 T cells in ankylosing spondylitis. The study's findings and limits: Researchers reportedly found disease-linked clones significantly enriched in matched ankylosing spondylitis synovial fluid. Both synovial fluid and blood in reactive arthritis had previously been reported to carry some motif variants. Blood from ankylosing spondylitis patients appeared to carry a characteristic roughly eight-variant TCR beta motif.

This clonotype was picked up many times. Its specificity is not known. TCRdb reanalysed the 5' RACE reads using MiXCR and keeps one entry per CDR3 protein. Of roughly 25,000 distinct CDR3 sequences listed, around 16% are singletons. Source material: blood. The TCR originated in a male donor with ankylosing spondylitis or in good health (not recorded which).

Written as DNA, the CDR3 is TGCAGTGCGGGGACTAGCTGGTCTCGTGTGGAGCAGTACTTC. This sequence encodes CSAGTSWSRVEQYF. This sequence joins TRBV20-1 and TRBJ2-7; 9 bases align to TRBD2. V dropped 6 bases and J dropped 7; count of bases not matched to a gene: 13. Germline lookup yields CDR1 DFQATT and CDR2 SNEGSKA (reference sequence). The CDR3 spans 14 residues.